The 17 T cell receptor beta chains in this list originate from one sample, sequenced in a study of early T cells in non-severe SARS-CoV-2 infection. MiXCR, applied by TCRdb to the 5' RACE reads, yields one record per CDR3 protein. Among tens of thousands of distinct CDR3 sequences listed, around 13% were seen once. Sequenced material: whole blood, taken at baseline. These receptors all come from an adult who was a healthcare worker with PCR-confirmed SARS-CoV-2 infection or an uninfected control (not recorded which).

This chain links TRBV5-5 with TRBJ2-3, with a possible D match to TRBD2 (5 bases). CDR3 length: 14 residues. Germline assignment: CDR1 SGHKS and CDR2 YYEKEE (reference sequence). V lost 6 bases and J lost 5, with 16 bases in between. Written as DNA, the CDR3 is TGTGCCAGCACTGGAGGAAGTAGGCAAGATACGCAGTATTTT. Protein product: CASTGGSRQDTQYF. The entire variable domain, with the rest obtained from reference TRBV5-5 and TRBJ2-3, is as follows: DAGVTQSPTHLIKTRGQQVTLRCSPISGHKSVSWYQQVLGQGPQFIFQYYEKEERGRGNFPDRFSARQFPNYSSELNVNALLLGDSALYLCASTGGSRQDTQYFGPGTRLTVL.

This clonotype was counted many times. The V call is TRBV20-1, the J call TRBJ2-7; weak D call: TRBD1 (6 bases). The CDR3 loop spans 11 amino acids. Trimming shortened V by 5 bases and J by 5 bases, and 10 bases separated the two germline ends. The germline V gene encodes CDR1 DFQATT and CDR2 SNEGSKA (reference sequence). In DNA form, the CDR3 reads TGCAGTGCTGCCCACAGGGACGAGCAGTACTTC. Residues: CSAAHRDEQYF.

In its sample, this clonotype was seen many times. The chain links TRBV11-2 to TRBJ2-3; D perhaps matches TRBD1 (6 bases). CDR1 SGHAT and CDR2 FQNNGV come from the germline V gene. This CDR3 region has 14 residues. V was shortened by 5 bases and J by 6 bases, with 15 bases between the two germline ends. CDR3 loop: CASSRQDPGDTQYF. In DNA, the CDR3 is TGTGCCAGCAGCCGACAGGACCCCGGGGATACGCAGTATTTT.

The V gene is TRBV2, the J gene TRBJ1-4, with a possible D match to TRBD1 (5 bases). V lost 7 bases, J lost 8 bases, and 17 bases lay in between. The CDR3 runs 14 residues. Germline-derived CDR1 and CDR2 are SNHLY and FYNNEI. This CDR3 reads CASTLGVGGEKLFF. The CDR3 DNA follows: TGTGCCAGCACCCTCGGCGTTGGGGGAGAAAAACTGTTTTTT.

V and J are TRBV7-2 and TRBJ2-2, with D perhaps TRBD2 (5 bases). This CDR3 is built from 15 residues. V lost 5 bases and J lost 2, with 12 bases in between. The V gene's germline CDR1 is SGHTA and CDR2 FQGNSA. The CDR3 DNA is TGTGCCAGCAGCCGGAGCGGAGACAACACCGGGGAGCTGTTTTTT. Amino acids: CASSRSGDNTGELFF.

This clonotype came up many times. The CDR3 coding sequence is TGTGCCAGCAGCCCGACCCCTGGAAGCAATCAGCCCCAGCATTTT. Translated: CASSPTPGSNQPQHF. V and J are TRBV19 and TRBJ1-5, with D hard to call. Germline assignment: CDR1 LNHDA and CDR2 SQIVND (reference sequence). The CDR3 covers 15 residues. V lost 9 bases to trimming and J lost 1 base, with 16 bases between them. Filled out from reference TRBV19 and TRBJ1-5, the complete variable domain reads DGGITQSPKYLFRKEGQNVTLSCEQNLNHDAMYWYRQDPGQGLRLIYYSQIVNDFQKGDIAEGYSVSREKKESFPLTVTSAQKNPTAFYLCASSPTPGSNQPQHFGDGTRLSIL.

This clonotype came up many times. This chain joins TRBV2 and TRBJ2-3; the D gene could be TRBD1 or TRBD2 (5 bases each). Per germline, CDR1 SNHLY and CDR2 FYNNEI. The CDR3 contains 13 residues. Trimming took 10 bases from V and 6 from J, leaving 17 bases between them. The CDR3 nucleotides read TGTGCCATCCCGGGACCAGAGGGGGATACGCAGTATTTT. This codes for CAIPGPEGDTQYF.

This clonotype was seen more than once but under ten times. The DNA of the CDR3 is TGTGCCAGCAGTTTTGGTCCCCGGACAGGGAACACCGGGGAGCTGTTTTTT. Its translation: CASSFGPRTGNTGELFF. This chain connects TRBV12-3 or TRBV12-4 to TRBJ2-2, with TRBD1 identical over 7 bases. The V gene end was trimmed by 3 bases and the J gene end by 1 base; junction bases not matched to a gene: 8. This CDR3 spans 17 amino acids.

This rearrangement joins TRBV14 to TRBJ2-1; 9 nucleotides line up with TRBD2. This CDR3 is 22 amino acids long. CDR1 and CDR2 (germline): SGHDN, FVKESK. The V segment lost 0 bases and the J segment 2 bases; nucleotides outside the gene matches: 20. CDR3 sequence reads: CASSQDPPGQLATSGAYNEQFF. The CDR3 DNA reads as TGTGCCAGCAGCCAAGACCCGCCGGGACAGCTTGCGACTAGCGGAGCCTACAATGAGCAGTTCTTC.

This clonotype was seen only a few times. The CDR3 here is CSARDSRGRGHTEAFF. The CDR3 nucleotides read TGCAGTGCTAGAGATTCGAGAGGGCGGGGGCACACTGAAGCTTTCTTT. The V and J genes are TRBV20-1 and TRBJ1-1; TRBD1 is a possible D gene (6 bases). The V and J ends lost 0 bases and 3 bases respectively, with 17 bases between them. The V gene's germline CDR1 is DFQATT and CDR2 SNEGSKA (reference sequence). The CDR3 spans 16 residues.

This rearrangement joins TRBV9 to TRBJ2-6; D is ambiguous. The V end was cut by 0 bases, the J end by 3 bases, with 4 bases between. The CDR3 runs 14 residues. The germline gives CDR1 SGDLS, CDR2 YYNGEE. The chain's CDR3 is CASSVGHGANVLTF. The CDR3 DNA sequence: TGTGCCAGCAGCGTAGGCCATGGGGCCAACGTCCTGACTTTC.

This clonotype appeared a few times. The chain employs TRBV29-1 and TRBJ2-3, with 7 bases lining up with TRBD1. CDR3 length: 12 amino acids. The trim removed 3 bases at V and 5 bases at J, leaving 2 bases unmatched. Per germline, CDR1 SQVTM and CDR2 ANQGSEA. In DNA form, the CDR3 reads TGCAGCGTTGATAGGGGGCGAGATACGCAGTATTTT. Protein product: CSVDRGRDTQYF.

This clonotype has more than one count but fewer than ten. The rearrangement joins TRBV10-3 to TRBJ1-6; tentatively, D is TRBD1 (5 bases). Trimming took off 3 bases at V and 7 bases at J, with 13 bases between the two ends. Per the germline V gene, CDR1 is ENHRY and CDR2 is SYGVKD. The CDR3 totals 15 residues. The CDR3 DNA sequence: TGTGCCATCAGTGAATCAGGGAGTGGCAATTCACCCCTCCACTTT. Protein product: CAISESGSGNSPLHF.

The chain has TRBV11-2 and TRBJ2-3; possibly TRBD1 for D (6 bases). The CDR3 is 14 amino acids. The germline V gene has CDR1 SGHAT and CDR2 FQNNGV. The V end lost 2 bases, the J end lost 4 bases, and 10 bases lay between the germline ends. CDR3: CASSLTRGADTQYF. In DNA form, the CDR3 reads TGTGCCAGCAGCTTAACCAGGGGCGCAGATACGCAGTATTTT.

This clonotype was seen a few times. The chain has TRBV10-3 and TRBJ1-2, with TRBD1 as a possible D gene (6 bases). Germline loops: CDR1 ENHRY, CDR2 SYGVKD. V was clipped by 0 bases and J by 4 bases, with 18 bases between them. This CDR3 has 17 residues. The CDR3 is CAISESGPGAGSYGYTF. In DNA form, the CDR3 reads TGTGCCATCAGTGAGTCGGGACCAGGGGCCGGTAGCTATGGCTACACCTTC.

The chain uses TRBV20-1 and TRBJ2-1, with TRBD2 as a possible D gene (6 bases). The germline V and J ends were trimmed by 0 bases and 1 base, with 10 bases remaining between them. The germline V gene encodes CDR1 DFQATT and CDR2 SNEGSKA (reference sequence). CDR3 size: 15 residues. CDR3 DNA: TGCAGTGCTAGAGATCTAGCGATATCCTACAATGAGCAGTTCTTC. Amino acid sequence: CSARDLAISYNEQFF.

This clonotype was seen more than once but under ten times. The rearrangement joins TRBV7-6 to TRBJ2-7, with D perhaps matching TRBD1 or TRBD2 (5 bases each). Trimming took off 4 bases at V and 2 bases at J, with 12 bases between the two ends. CDR3 length: 14 residues. Germline lookup yields CDR1 SGHVS and CDR2 FNYEAQ. DNA of the CDR3: TGTGCCAGCAGCTCCCGGGACCTCGCCTACGAGCAGTACTTC. Its protein is CASSSRDLAYEQYF.